Presented here are 29 T cell receptor beta chains from one specimen sequenced in a study of T cell changes during pregnancy in multiple sclerosis. TCRdb's table, derived via immunoSEQ multiplex PCR, lists solely in-frame clones and lacks some. The sample lists some 71,000 clones, approximately 90% seen once, with roughly 1.3% in the top ten. Sequenced here: peripheral blood, sampled in the third trimester of pregnancy. Receptors originate from a female donor with multiple sclerosis, enrolled in a pregnancy study.

The V gene is TRBV7-9, the J gene TRBJ1-5; D is perhaps TRBD1 (6 bases). CDR1 SEHNR and CDR2 FQNEAQ come from the germline V gene (reference sequence). Trimming took 10 bases from V and 9 from J, leaving 19 bases between them. This CDR3 is 13 amino acids long. For the CDR3, the DNA is TGTGCCACCCAGGGGTCCGCAGCGTTGCCCCAGCATTTT. Its translation: CATQGSAALPQHF.

The V and J genes are TRBV9 and TRBJ2-5, with D tentatively TRBD1 (5 bases). V was clipped by 4 bases and J by 3 bases, with 10 bases between them. The CDR3 has 13 amino acids. Germline V lookup: CDR1 SGDLS, CDR2 YYNGEE. In DNA, the CDR3 is TGTGCCAGCAGCACAGGACAAGAAGAGACCCAGTACTTC. Translating it yields CASSTGQEETQYF.

This clone was seen a few times. The V call is TRBV7-3, the J call TRBJ2-3, with TRBD2 matching over 10 bases. The CDR3 runs to 16 residues. Germline loops: CDR1 SGHTA, CDR2 FQGTGA. V was pared by 4 bases and J by 1 base, with 5 bases of the junction left unmatched. The CDR3 DNA is TGTGCCAGCAGCTCCCCCGGGACTAGCGGCACAGATACGCAGTATTTT. Residues: CASSSPGTSGTDTQYF.

CDR3 DNA sequence: TGTGCCATCAGCATGAACACTGAAGCTTTCTTT. Residues: CAISMNTEAFF. The chain employs TRBV10-3 and TRBJ1-1, with no clear D. Germline CDR1 and CDR2: ENHRY and SYGVKD. This CDR3 comprises 11 residues. V was shortened by 6 bases and J by 0 bases, with 2 bases between the two germline ends.

Worth noting for this clone: One end of the junction does not line up with germline, which may come from a read error. This sequence joins TRBV4-3 and TRBJ1-1, with D possibly matching TRBD1 (6 bases). The CDR3 loop spans 15 amino acids. Germline CDR1 is LGHNA and CDR2 is YSLEER. CDR3 sequence (DNA): TGCGCCAGCAGCCAAGGGACAGAGAGGAACGCTGAAGCTTTCTTT. It yields the protein CASSQGTERNAEAFF.

The rearrangement uses TRBV7-2 and TRBJ1-4; D is undetermined. Trimming removed 6 bases from V and 11 bases from J, with 19 bases in between. This CDR3 has 14 amino acids. Per germline, CDR1 SGHTA and CDR2 FQGNSA. The CDR3 sequence: CASRRTESPWKLFF. As DNA, the CDR3 is TGTGCCAGCAGACGTACCGAGAGCCCTTGGAAACTGTTTTTT.

The genes are TRBV30 and TRBJ1-4; 7 nucleotides line up with TRBD1. Trimming at V came to 4 bases and at J to 7 bases, leaving 6 bases not matched to a gene. The CDR3 spans 13 residues. Per germline, CDR1 GTSNPN and CDR2 SVGIG (reference sequence). This CDR3 reads CAWNRGGGEKLFF. The CDR3 nucleotides are TGTGCCTGGAATAGAGGGGGCGGTGAAAAACTGTTTTTT.

This rearrangement joins TRBV29-1 to TRBJ2-3; a possible D gene is TRBD1 (6 bases). V was pared by 4 bases and J by 2 bases, with 13 bases between. CDR3 length: 14 amino acids. Germline V CDR1 and CDR2: SQVTM, ANQGSEA. The CDR3 loop is CSVGGGRDTDTQYF. The DNA of the CDR3 is TGCAGCGTTGGAGGGGGACGCGACACAGATACGCAGTATTTT.

V usage is TRBV4-2 and J usage is TRBJ2-7; a weak D match, TRBD1 (5 bases). The germline V gene has CDR1 LGHNA and CDR2 YNFKEQ. The CDR3 runs to 15 residues. Deletions cut 1 base from V and 4 bases from J, with 14 bases between. The CDR3 sequence is CASSQVGTGPYEQYF. The CDR3 region has the DNA TGTGCCAGCAGCCAAGTCGGCACAGGACCATACGAGCAGTACTTC.

The chain links TRBV2 to TRBJ1-2; possibly TRBD1 for D (6 bases). The CDR3 length is 14 residues. The V end was cut by 6 bases, the J end by 7 bases, with 18 bases between. Germline lookup yields CDR1 SNHLY and CDR2 FYNNEI. The CDR3 loop reads CASSSAGGAGGYTF. Here the CDR3 DNA reads TGTGCCAGCAGCTCCGCTGGGGGGGCAGGTGGCTACACCTTC.

This clone has a single count. This chain joins TRBV4-3 and TRBJ2-3; 13 bases align to TRBD2. Germline V gives CDR1 LGHNA, CDR2 YSLEER. The CDR3 spans 18 residues. V dropped 1 base and J dropped 4; count of bases not matched to a gene: 8. The CDR3 DNA reads as TGCGCCAGCAGCCAAGGATCCGGACTAGCGGGGGCCTCAGATACGCAGTATTTT. This codes for CASSQGSGLAGASDTQYF.

The chain has TRBV5-4 and TRBJ1-1; TRBD1 agrees at 8 bases. Germline trimming cut 0 bases from V and 1 base from J; bases unmatched to any gene: 2. Germline CDR1 SGHNT, CDR2 YYREEE (reference sequence). The CDR3 runs to 15 residues. CDR3 sequence (DNA): TGTGCCAGCAGCTTGGGTACAGGGGGGAACACTGAAGCTTTCTTT. Residues: CASSLGTGGNTEAFF.

The rearrangement joins TRBV11-2 to TRBJ1-1; D gene ambiguous. The CDR3 contains 15 residues. Trimming took off 9 bases at V and 1 base at J, with 18 bases between the two ends. CDR1 and CDR2 from the germline V gene are SGHAT and FQNNGV. CDR3 sequence (DNA): TGTGCCAGGAGCACCGGGCGGGGAGAGAACACTGAAGCTTTCTTT. It yields the protein CARSTGRGENTEAFF.

The V gene is TRBV29-1, the J gene TRBJ1-5; D is undetermined. The CDR3 loop spans 14 amino acids. V lost 6 bases, J lost 4 bases, and 16 bases lay in between. CDR1 SQVTM and CDR2 ANQGSEA come from the germline V gene. The CDR3 loop reads CSVSSGMANQPQHF. CDR3 bases: TGCAGCGTGAGCTCCGGGATGGCAAATCAGCCCCAGCATTTT.

The chain joins TRBV28 to TRBJ1-5, with a possible D match to TRBD1 (5 bases). Germline CDR1 MDHEN, CDR2 SYDVKM. The length of the CDR3 is 14 residues. V lost 3 bases, J lost 7 bases, and 13 bases lay in between. The CDR3 DNA reads as TGTGCCAGCAGTTTGAGGCAGGGCGTCCAGCCCCAGCATTTT. Amino acids: CASSLRQGVQPQHF.

The V gene is TRBV5-1, the J gene TRBJ2-1, with TRBD2 as a possible D gene (7 bases). The V gene lost 3 bases and the J gene lost 6 bases, with 13 bases spanning the gap. CDR3 length: 14 residues. The germline V gene has CDR1 SGHRS and CDR2 YFSETQ. This CDR3 is CASSSEGGGNEQFF. The DNA for the CDR3 is TGCGCCAGCAGCTCGGAGGGGGGGGGCAATGAGCAGTTCTTC.

The chain couples TRBV7-9 to TRBJ2-2; D might be TRBD1 (5 bases). Germline CDR1 reads SEHNR; CDR2 reads FQNEAQ (reference sequence). The CDR3 runs 14 residues. The germline V and J ends were trimmed by 2 bases and 6 bases, with 10 bases remaining between them. In DNA form, the CDR3 reads TGTGCCAGCAGCTTACAGGGTTACGCCGGGGAGCTGTTTTTT. Protein product: CASSLQGYAGELFF.

J is TRBJ2-1 and V is TRBV29-1, with TRBD2 matching over 12 bases. This CDR3 is 17 amino acids long. V was pared by 5 bases and J by 0 bases, with 8 bases of the junction left unmatched. CDR1 is SQVTM, CDR2 ANQGSEA, per germline. The CDR3 sequence is CSVQGLAGGGSYNEQFF. The CDR3 nucleotides read TGCAGCGTTCAAGGCCTAGCGGGGGGGGGCTCCTACAATGAGCAGTTCTTC.

This clone was seen a single time. The V and J genes are TRBV25-1 and TRBJ1-5; a weak D match, TRBD1 (5 bases). V was clipped by 2 bases and J by 4 bases, with 18 bases between them. The CDR3 is made up of 17 amino acids. CDR1 is MGHDK, CDR2 SYGVNS, per germline. The CDR3 sequence: CASSEGSGRGYNQPQHF. The CDR3 coding sequence is TGTGCCAGCAGTGAAGGGAGCGGGCGGGGCTATAATCAGCCCCAGCATTTT.

The chain is built from TRBV28 and TRBJ1-2; D is uncertain. This CDR3 is 12 amino acids long. V lost 3 bases to trimming and J lost 6 bases, with 8 bases between them. The germline V gene has CDR1 MDHEN and CDR2 SYDVKM. In nucleotides, the CDR3 is TGTGCCAGCAGTTTGGGAGGGAATGGCTACACCTTC. This translates into CASSLGGNGYTF.

The V gene is TRBV2, the J gene TRBJ1-1; tentative D call: TRBD1 (6 bases). V was shortened by 6 bases and J by 1 base, with 9 bases between the two germline ends. The CDR3 sequence is 13 residues long. Germline CDR1 reads SNHLY; CDR2 reads FYNNEI. This CDR3 is CASSTDRNTEAFF. The CDR3 bases are TGTGCCAGCAGCACGGACAGGAACACTGAAGCTTTCTTT.

The chain is built from TRBV7-8 and TRBJ2-1; D possibly corresponds to TRBD2 (6 bases). Trimming took 3 bases from V and 5 from J, leaving 11 bases between them. The length of the CDR3 is 14 residues. Germline-derived CDR1 and CDR2 are SGHVS and FQNEAQ. The CDR3 region is CASSFVSGNNEQFF. CDR3 nucleotides: TGTGCCAGCAGCTTCGTTAGCGGAAACAATGAGCAGTTCTTC.

The rearrangement links TRBV6-1 to TRBJ2-5, with D possibly being TRBD1 (7 bases). The CDR3 has 14 residues. Germline V gene lookup returns CDR1 MNHNS and CDR2 SASEGT. The V gene lost 5 bases and the J gene lost 8 bases, with 18 bases spanning the gap. CDR3 sequence reads: CASSHTGAGRTQYF. The CDR3 DNA reads TGTGCCAGCAGTCACACAGGGGCGGGGCGTACCCAGTACTTC.

The chain is built from TRBV5-1 and TRBJ1-1, with D uncertain. With 7 bases removed from V and 1 base from J, the gap between germline ends came to 20 bases. CDR1 SGHRS and CDR2 YFSETQ come from the germline V gene. The CDR3 runs 16 residues. CDR3 DNA: TGCGCCAGCCGCTCATCGAGGTTTTCCAGGAACACTGAAGCTTTCTTT. Its protein product is CASRSSRFSRNTEAFF.

The rearrangement links TRBV27 to TRBJ2-3, with 8 bases fitting TRBD1. The germline V gene encodes CDR1 MNHEY and CDR2 SMNVEV (reference sequence). CDR3 length equals 15 residues. Germline trimming cut 2 bases from V and 2 bases from J; bases unmatched to any gene: 3. CDR3 residues: CASSLNRGVTDTQYF. For the CDR3, the DNA is TGTGCCAGCAGTTTAAACAGGGGGGTCACAGATACGCAGTATTTT.

The rearrangement links TRBV5-6 to TRBJ1-2; D remains unclear. This CDR3 contains 11 residues. The V gene's germline CDR1 is SGHDT and CDR2 YYEEEE. V dropped 0 bases and J dropped 14 bases, with 11 bases sitting between them. CDR3 residues: CASSLGGRNTF. CDR3 coding DNA: TGTGCCAGCAGCTTGGGAGGCCGAAATACCTTC.

The chain employs TRBV9 and TRBJ1-1; D not certain. In germline, CDR1 is SGDLS, CDR2 YYNGEE. V lost 0 bases and J lost 2, with 5 bases in between. The CDR3 is 13 amino acids. The CDR3: CASSVVSNTEAFF. The CDR3, as DNA: TGTGCCAGCAGCGTAGTTAGTAACACTGAAGCTTTCTTT.

V usage is TRBV7-3 and J usage is TRBJ2-1, with D possibly matching TRBD2 (6 bases). Germline CDR1 SGHTA, CDR2 FQGTGA. V lost 3 bases to trimming and J lost 0 bases, with 24 bases between them. This CDR3 region has 20 residues. The CDR3 reads CASSFPLFRLDSPSYNEQFF. For the CDR3, the DNA is TGTGCCAGCAGCTTCCCCTTGTTTCGACTAGACTCCCCCTCCTACAATGAGCAGTTCTTC. The variable domain in full, with the rest retrieved from reference TRBV7-3 and TRBJ2-1, is GAGVSQTPSNKVTEKGKYVELRCDPISGHTALYWYRQSLGQGPEFLIYFQGTGAADDSGLPNDRFFAVRPEGSVSTLKIQRTERGDSAVYLCASSFPLFRLDSPSYNEQFFGPGTRLTVL.

Of note for this clone: A read error may account for a junction end that differs from germline. As DNA, the CDR3 is TGTGCCAGCAGCTTGGGCCTAGCGGGGGCCAGATCCAACTTC. Its protein is CASSLGLAGARSNF. The chain combines TRBV5-4 with TRBJ2-7, with TRBD2 identical over 10 bases. CDR3 length equals 14 residues. Germline V lookup: CDR1 SGHNT, CDR2 YYREEE (reference sequence).